The rows below give T cell receptor beta chains drawn from one sample of a study of T cell responses to AZD1222 COVID-19 vaccine. Repertoires were generated with immunoSEQ multiplex PCR, while TCRdb's copy carries only in-frame clones and drops some. The sample yields 170,000 or so clones, just under 95% seen once. The starting material was peripheral blood, obtained on day 0 of AZD1222 vaccination. The receptors were gathered from an adult in good health. Both conserved end residues are part of each CDR3. A D gene is named only where the DNA matches it firmly. A clone size is listed for some rows: how often the clone was seen (once, few, many), or a class if it is expanded.

>TRBJ1-1|once|TRBV2|TRBD1
CASSEEGTGFGMNTEAFF
TGTGCCAGCAGTGAAGAGGGGACAGGATTTGGCATGAACACTGAAGCTTTCTTT
>TRBJ1-2|.|TRBV14|TRBD1
CASSPGGTGVRGYTF
TGTGCCAGCAGCCCCGGGGGGACAGGGGTTCGTGGCTACACCTTC
>TRBJ2-6|.|TRBV28|.
CASSEPTGLSGANVLTF
TGTGCCAGCAGCGAACCGACAGGCCTCTCTGGGGCCAACGTCCTGACTTTC
>TRBJ1-1|.|TRBV27|TRBD1
CASRQGSEAFF
TGTGCCAGTCGACAGGGCTCTGAAGCTTTCTTT
>TRBJ2-7|.|TRBV7-6|.
CASSFRSAGSFSGEQYF
TGTGCCAGCAGCTTTAGGAGCGCGGGGAGTTTCTCAGGCGAGCAGTACTTC
>TRBJ1-2|.|TRBV27|TRBD1
CASSPGTGGGGYTF
TGTGCCAGCAGCCCCGGGACAGGGGGCGGTGGCTACACCTTC
>TRBJ2-3|.|TRBV4-1|.
CASSASGISSTDTQYF
TGCGCCAGCAGCGCCTCTGGAATATCTAGCACAGATACGCAGTATTTT
>TRBJ2-1|once|TRBV27|TRBD2
CASSFLAGAYNEQFF
TGTGCCAGCAGTTTTTTAGCGGGGGCCTACAATGAGCAGTTCTTC
>TRBJ2-1|.|TRBV6-5|.
CASSPRTDYNEQFF
TGTGCCAGCAGTCCTAGGACAGACTACAATGAGCAGTTCTTC
>TRBJ2-2|.|TRBV10-3|.
CATALGQNTGELFF
TGTGCCACTGCTTTGGGACAGAACACCGGGGAGCTGTTTTTT
>TRBJ1-4|once|TRBV4-1|.
CASRSRGAGNEKLFF
TGCGCCAGCAGATCGAGGGGGGCGGGTAATGAAAAACTGTTTTTT
>TRBJ1-1|.|TRBV5-1|.
CASSRAAEGAEAFF
TGCGCCAGCAGCCGTGCGGCCGAGGGCGCTGAAGCTTTCTTT
>TRBJ1-5|.|TRBV13|.
CASSSGAGNQPQHF
TGTGCCAGCAGCTCGGGGGCAGGCAATCAGCCCCAGCATTTT
>TRBJ1-5|.|TRBV7-9|.
CASSLEGGSNQPQHF
TGTGCCAGCAGCTTAGAAGGAGGTAGCAATCAGCCCCAGCATTTT
>TRBJ1-3|.|TRBV7-9|.
CASSLGGNTIYF
TGTGCCAGCAGCTTAGGAGGAAACACCATATATTTT
>TRBJ1-4|.|TRBV18|.
CASSPRAENEKLFF
TGTGCCAGCTCACCACGGGCAGAGAATGAAAAACTGTTTTTT
>TRBJ1-1|once|TRBV7-2|TRBD1
CASSPRQGLNTEAFF
TGTGCCAGCAGCCCCAGACAGGGGTTGAACACTGAAGCTTTCTTT
>TRBJ2-1|few|TRBV6-5|.
CASSPRTVYNEQFF
TGTGCCAGCAGTCCCCGGACAGTCTACAATGAGCAGTTCTTC
>TRBJ1-2|.|TRBV3-1/TRBV3-2|.
CASSHRAQRTRGYTF
TGTGCCAGCAGCCATAGGGCCCAAAGGACCCGGGGCTACACCTTC
>TRBJ2-1|.|TRBV5-6|TRBD2
CASSDAIAGYNEQFF
TGTGCCAGCAGCGACGCTATAGCGGGGTACAATGAGCAGTTCTTC
>TRBJ2-7|once|TRBV6-5|TRBD1
CASSYSTGSFSYEQYF
TGTGCCAGCAGTTACTCGACAGGGAGTTTTTCCTACGAGCAGTACTTC
>TRBJ1-2|.|TRBV7-2|TRBD1
CASSLRDSPYGYTF
TGTGCCAGCAGCCTCCGGGACAGTCCTTATGGCTACACCTTC
>TRBJ2-3|.|TRBV5-4|.
CASSLASGTDTQYF
TGTGCCAGCAGTTTGGCTAGCGGCACAGATACGCAGTATTTT
>TRBJ2-7|.|TRBV7-9|.
CASSLAKGGSYEQYF
TGTGCCAGCAGCTTAGCGAAGGGTGGGTCCTACGAGCAGTACTTC
>TRBJ1-6|.|TRBV4-1|.
CASSQVRAVSPLHF
TGCGCCAGCAGCCAAGTTCGGGCAGTTTCACCCCTCCACTTT
>TRBJ1-1|.|TRBV10-3|.
CAISEAPQGVGTEAFF
TGTGCCATCAGTGAGGCGCCGCAGGGTGTAGGGACTGAAGCTTTCTTT
>TRBJ1-6|.|TRBV18|.
CASSPGGGWNSPLHF
TGTGCCAGCTCACCGGGCGGGGGTTGGAATTCACCCCTCCACTTT
>TRBJ1-4|.|TRBV18|.
CASSPGGSTNEKLFF
TGTGCCAGCTCACCAGGGGGTTCCACTAATGAAAAACTGTTTTTT
>TRBJ2-1|once|TRBV10-2|.
CASSESQGGEQFF
TGCGCCAGCAGTGAGTCACAGGGCGGTGAGCAGTTCTTC
>TRBJ2-7|.|TRBV2|.
CASSVLYEQYF
TGTGCCAGCAGCGTTTTATACGAGCAGTACTTC
>TRBJ1-1|.|TRBV5-1|.
CASSFRGGTEAFF
TGCGCCAGCAGCTTCAGAGGGGGCACTGAAGCTTTCTTT
>TRBJ2-7|.|TRBV5-1|TRBD2
CASSFRLAGNYEQYF
TGCGCCAGCAGCTTTCGACTAGCGGGGAACTACGAGCAGTACTTC
>TRBJ2-3|.|TRBV2|TRBD2
CASKVIAGGPPDTQYF
TGTGCCAGCAAGGTGATAGCGGGGGGGCCGCCAGATACGCAGTATTTT
>TRBJ2-7|once|TRBV2|.
CASISRDSPTEQYF
TGTGCCAGCATTTCCCGGGACTCCCCTACAGAGCAGTACTTC
>TRBJ2-5|.|TRBV14|.
CASSQAAIVETQYF
TGTGCCAGCAGCCAAGCGGCAATTGTAGAGACCCAGTACTTC
>TRBJ1-5|.|TRBV6-5|TRBD1
CASSRTGQLNQPQHF
TGTGCCAGCAGTAGAACGGGACAGCTAAATCAGCCCCAGCATTTT
>TRBJ2-2|.|TRBV28|.
CASSLASSANTGELFF
TGTGCCAGCAGTTTAGCCAGTAGCGCGAACACCGGGGAGCTGTTTTTT
>TRBJ1-6|.|TRBV18|TRBD1
CASSRGQGGSPLHF
TGTGCCAGCTCACGCGGACAGGGAGGTTCACCCCTCCACTTT
>TRBJ1-2|.|TRBV19|.
CASTSRSSTGVAPRGYTF
TGTGCCAGTACCTCCCGATCTTCCACGGGGGTGGCCCCGAGGGGCTACACCTTC
>TRBJ2-3|.|TRBV6-1|.
CASSEAPHRGIERDTQYF
TGTGCCAGCAGTGAAGCGCCGCATCGGGGGATCGAAAGGGATACGCAGTATTTT
>TRBJ2-1|.|TRBV29-1|.
CSVSSAFDEQFF
TGCAGCGTTTCGAGCGCTTTCGATGAGCAGTTCTTC
>TRBJ1-1|.|TRBV6-5|.
CATHSETEAFF
TGTGCCACCCATTCAGAAACTGAAGCTTTCTTT
>TRBJ2-1|.|TRBV5-1|.
CASSQGLISSYNEQFF
TGCGCCAGCAGCCAAGGACTGATTAGCTCCTACAATGAGCAGTTCTTC
>TRBJ1-1|.|TRBV7-9|.
CASSLGEGKAFF
TGTGCCAGCAGCTTAGGCGAGGGGAAAGCTTTCTTT
>TRBJ1-2|.|TRBV28|.
CASRLSVRSYGYTF
TGTGCCAGCCGGCTCTCTGTACGGTCCTATGGCTACACCTTC
>TRBJ2-3|.|TRBV7-2|.
CASTTRGATDTQYF
TGTGCCAGCACCACTAGAGGGGCCACGGATACGCAGTATTTT
>TRBJ1-4|.|TRBV27|TRBD1
CATRGQGMTNEKLFF
TGTGCCACCAGGGGACAGGGCATGACTAATGAAAAACTGTTTTTT
>TRBJ1-4|once|TRBV5-4|.
CASSSVEGREKLFF
TGTGCCAGCAGCTCCGTTGAGGGCCGAGAAAAACTGTTTTTT
>TRBJ1-1|.|TRBV2|.
CASRGNLNTEAFF
TGTGCCAGCAGGGGTAACTTGAACACTGAAGCTTTCTTT
>TRBJ2-5|.|TRBV13|TRBD2
CASSKGLAGPHGETQYF
TGTGCCAGCAGCAAGGGACTAGCGGGACCCCACGGGGAGACCCAGTACTTC
>TRBJ1-1|.|TRBV25-1|.
CASSPPLGTEAFF
TGTGCCAGCAGTCCACCCTTGGGGACTGAAGCTTTCTTT
>TRBJ1-2|.|TRBV6-2/TRBV6-3|TRBD1
CASSALLTGARGYTF
TGTGCCAGCAGTGCCCTCCTGACAGGGGCGCGAGGCTACACCTTC
>TRBJ1-5|.|TRBV16|.
CASSPGLGSQGRQPQHF
TGTGCCAGCAGCCCCGGGTTAGGGTCTCAGGGTCGTCAGCCCCAGCATTTT
>TRBJ1-1|.|TRBV18|.
CASSRSGVSEAFF
TGTGCCAGCTCAAGATCGGGGGTGTCTGAAGCTTTCTTT
>TRBJ1-1|.|TRBV24-1|.
CATSDPRGEAFF
TGTGCCACCAGTGATCCCAGGGGCGAAGCTTTCTTT
>TRBJ2-6|.|TRBV6-1|TRBD1
CASSDRQGSGANVLTF
TGTGCCAGCAGTGATCGACAGGGGTCCGGGGCCAACGTCCTGACTTTC
>TRBJ2-1|once|TRBV2|.
CASTIQGIGTFF
TGTGCCAGCACCATCCAGGGGATCGGAACGTTCTTC